One and the same sample provided the 16 T cell receptor beta chains below, sequenced in a study of beta chain features in type 1 diabetes (dated by TCRdb to 2017 to 2018). Library generation was performed with the immunoSEQ multiplex PCR assay. The entire isolated RNA was reverse transcribed using the High Capacity cDNA Reverse Transcription Kit, and thus expressed TCRB transcripts were sequenced. TCRdb took this table from immuneACCESS and kept in-frame rearrangements with V and J called. Such tables lack part of the clones; where checked against another copy, unresolved V genes explain under half of the gap, and the rest is unexplained. The sample yields about 160,000 clones; about 9.1% were counted once. Jointly, the top ten make up approximately 2.3% of the sample. Material for sequencing was central memory CD4+ T cells from blood. These receptors were collected from a woman aged 18-29 years in good health.

V and J are TRBV5-6 and TRBJ2-5; TRBD1 matches 9 bases. V was clipped by 2 bases and J by 0 bases; unmatched bases: 11. The CDR3 consists of 18 residues. Germline V lookup: CDR1 SGHDT, CDR2 YYEEEE. For the CDR3, the DNA is TGTGCCAGCAGCTTCACCGGGACAGGGTATAGGTACCAAGAGACCCAGTACTTC. This codes for CASSFTGTGYRYQETQYF.

In this sample, this clone turned up many times. The V call is TRBV30, the J call TRBJ1-2; weak D call: TRBD1 (5 bases). Between the trimmed V and J ends, which lost 4 bases and 4 bases, there was a span of 19 bases. CDR1 and CDR2 (germline): GTSNPN, SVGIG (reference sequence). This CDR3 spans 15 amino acids. In DNA, the CDR3 is TGTGCCTGGACTTCACTGACAGACTCGGGCTATGGCTACACCTTC. It codes for CAWTSLTDSGYGYTF.

This clone has more than one count but fewer than ten. A far larger clone lies a single base away; this is likely a read error. This rearrangement joins TRBV6-5 to TRBJ2-5, with D maybe TRBD1 (6 bases). Germline V gives CDR1 MNHEY, CDR2 SVGAGI. The CDR3 is 14 residues long. The CDR3 DNA reads TGTGCCAGCAGTTACTCGACAGGTCAAGGGACCCAGTACTTC. Its protein is CASSYSTGQGTQYF.

The gene calls are TRBV19 and TRBJ2-1, with 10 bases lining up with TRBD2. The CDR3 contains 16 residues. Germline CDR1 is LNHDA and CDR2 is SQIVND (reference sequence). Trimming took 4 bases from V and 7 from J; bases not matched to a gene: 10. The CDR3 coding sequence is TGTGCCAGTAGTAGAGCGGGGGGGCAAGGTGGGAATGAGCAGTTCTTC. Translation: CASSRAGGQGGNEQFF.

CDR3: CSVRDRDRAHEQYF. The CDR3 coding sequence is TGCAGCGTTCGAGACCGGGACAGGGCACACGAGCAGTACTTC. The gene calls are TRBV29-1 and TRBJ2-7; 9 bases agree with TRBD1. The CDR3 runs to 14 residues. The germline CDR1 and CDR2 sequences are SQVTM and ANQGSEA. V dropped 5 bases and J dropped 5; count of bases not matched to a gene: 10.

The V and J genes are TRBV11-1 and TRBJ2-7, with D perhaps matching TRBD1 (5 bases). Trimming removed 1 base from V and 3 bases from J, with 7 bases in between. The CDR3 extends over 13 amino acids. Germline CDR1 is SGHAT and CDR2 is FQDESV (reference sequence). The CDR3 region is CASSLGTLYEQYF. CDR3 coding DNA: TGTGCCAGCAGCTTAGGGACACTCTACGAGCAGTACTTC. The whole variable domain, filled in from reference TRBV11-1 and TRBJ2-7, reads EAEVAQSPRYKITEKSQAVAFWCDPISGHATLYWYRQILGQGPELLVQFQDESVVDDSQLPKDRFSAERLKGVDSTLKIQPAELGDSAMYLCASSLGTLYEQYFGPGTRLTVT.

The chain links TRBV7-2 to TRBJ1-1, with a tentative D call TRBD1 (5 bases). CDR1 and CDR2 from the germline V gene are SGHTA and FQGNSA. The CDR3 covers 15 residues. V lost 5 bases, J lost 0 bases, and 13 bases lay in between. CDR3 sequence: CASSTDSTLNTEAFF. The CDR3 DNA follows: TGTGCCAGCAGCACTGACAGTACTTTGAACACTGAAGCTTTCTTT.

This clone came up a few times. The chain recombines TRBV10-3 with TRBJ2-5; 7 bases fit TRBD1. The length of the CDR3 is 15 residues. Germline V CDR1 and CDR2: ENHRY, SYGVKD. V lost 2 bases, J lost 7 bases, and 10 bases stayed unmatched. This chain's CDR3 is CAISEVGTEKRTQYF. CDR3 bases: TGTGCCATCAGTGAGGTTGGGACAGAGAAGAGGACCCAGTACTTC.

This clone was seen more than once but under ten times. This sequence joins TRBV7-2 and TRBJ2-3; 8 nucleotides agree with TRBD2. The CDR3 covers 15 residues. Trimming cost V 3 bases and J 2 bases; bases outside gene matches: 4. Looked up from germline, CDR1 is SGHTA and CDR2 is FQGNSA. In DNA, the CDR3 is TGTGCCAGCAGCTTGTTTAGCGGGGACACAGATACGCAGTATTTT. Translating gives CASSLFSGDTDTQYF.

The chain couples TRBV7-8 to TRBJ1-6, with a possible D match to TRBD1 (6 bases). V shed 2 bases and J shed 10 bases, with 15 bases lying between them. The germline CDR1 and CDR2 sequences are SGHVS and FQNEAQ. The CDR3 is 15 amino acids. This CDR3 reads CASSLLAGEGSPLHF. DNA of the CDR3: TGTGCCAGCAGCTTATTGGCAGGGGAAGGGTCACCCCTCCACTTT.

The table lists this clone with a few counts. This chain's CDR3 is CASSPGQGSNQPQHF. The CDR3 bases are TGCGCCAGCAGCCCGGGACAGGGGAGCAATCAGCCCCAGCATTTT. The chain has TRBV5-1 and TRBJ1-5, with 10 bases aligning to TRBD1. Germline CDR1 is SGHRS and CDR2 is YFSETQ. This CDR3 region has 15 residues. Trimming cost V 4 bases and J 1 base; bases outside gene matches: 2. Filled out from reference TRBV5-1 and TRBJ1-5, the complete variable domain reads KAGVTQTPRYLIKTRGQQVTLSCSPISGHRSVSWYQQTPGQGLQFLFEYFSETQRNKGNFPGRFSGRQFSNSRSEMNVSTLELGDSALYLCASSPGQGSNQPQHFGDGTRLSIL.

This clone has a handful of counts. V gene TRBV5-1 combines with J gene TRBJ2-7; D is possibly TRBD1 (6 bases). The CDR3 has 16 residues. V lost 0 bases, J lost 2 bases, and 15 bases lay in between. Germline lookup yields CDR1 SGHRS and CDR2 YFSETQ. Written as DNA, the CDR3 is TGCGCCAGCAGCTTGGAATGGAGTCCAGGGGCCTACGAGCAGTACTTC. Amino acids: CASSLEWSPGAYEQYF.

This chain connects TRBV9 to TRBJ2-1; D remains ambiguous. The CDR3 spans 15 residues. Germline V CDR1 and CDR2: SGDLS, YYNGEE. Trimming took 4 bases from V and 3 from J, leaving 14 bases between them. CDR3: CASSSHARSYNEQFF. The CDR3 nucleotides read TGTGCCAGCAGCTCTCACGCAAGGAGCTACAATGAGCAGTTCTTC.

In its sample, this clone was seen a few times. The chain couples TRBV7-6 to TRBJ2-6, with a possible D match to TRBD1 (5 bases). Germline V gene lookup returns CDR1 SGHVS and CDR2 FNYEAQ. The CDR3 loop spans 15 amino acids. Deletions cut 6 bases from V and 2 bases from J, with 11 bases between. CDR3 in amino acids: CASSRDSAGANVLTF. The DNA of the CDR3 is TGTGCCAGCAGTCGTGACAGCGCTGGGGCCAACGTCCTGACTTTC.

This sequence joins TRBV5-1 and TRBJ2-3; D gene ambiguous. This CDR3 comprises 14 residues. V lost 0 bases to trimming and J lost 2 bases, with 7 bases between them. CDR1 is SGHRS and CDR2 is YFSETQ in the germline V gene. The CDR3 here is CASSLVVSTDTQYF. Written as DNA, the CDR3 is TGCGCCAGCAGCTTGGTAGTGTCCACAGATACGCAGTATTTT.

J is TRBJ2-7 and V is TRBV14; 8 nucleotides line up with TRBD2. CDR1 SGHDN and CDR2 FVKESK come from the germline V gene. Germline trimming cut 4 bases from V and 5 bases from J; bases unmatched to any gene: 7. This CDR3 is built from 14 residues. The CDR3 loop reads CASSRLATDDEQYF. For the CDR3, the DNA is TGTGCCAGCAGCCGACTAGCGACGGATGACGAGCAGTACTTC.